This note documents a single T cell receptor beta chain sequence. Its antigen remains unidentified. It has no much larger one-base neighbor in the sample; base qualities were not kept. These data come from a study of CD8+CD57+ T cells in acquired aplastic anemia (dated by TCRdb to 2016 to 2018). Broadly, across the study: Extracted DNA from sorted CD4+ and CD8+ cells averaged around 3.4 ug, ranging from roughly 0.19 to 27.4 ug. A CD8+CD57+ expansion meant a frequency higher than the mean frequency seen in healthy subjects.

V and J are truncated by 5 bases and 5 bases respectively, leaving an intervening sequence of 13 bases. From the cysteine up to the phenylalanine, the CDR3 has a length of 15 residues. The retained sequence is limited to the CDR3, 45 bases, with the frame set at the first base. Based on the germline V gene, the CDR1 and CDR2 sequences are SGHVS and FQNEAQ. Findings and caveats that apply to the study as a whole: No significant difference in CD8+ Simpson's diversity was found between patients and healthy controls (P=0.060). Roughly 30 CD8+ CDR3 sequences were found to be shared between patients and controls, but these sequences appeared to be highly expressed in patients and within the immunodominant clones of the patients.

The patients picked for sequencing were ones in whom flow cytometry had shown an expansion of CD8+CD57+ cells. Every patient had a diagnosis of severe acquired aplastic anemia based on International Study of Aplastic Anemia and Agranulocytosis and Camitta criteria. No patient had received any therapy when blood was sampled. The study deep-sequenced TCR repertoires of sorted CD4+ and CD8+ blood T cells from severe aplastic anemia patients and healthy subjects. Patients were enrolled under clinicaltrials.gov protocols 00001620, 01623167, 00001397, 00071045, 00081523 and 00961064 in the USA. Ficoll-Paque density gradient centrifugation was used to isolate peripheral blood mononuclear cells. CD4+ and CD8+ T cells were sorted by FACS or magnetic beads before DNA extraction. TCR beta VDJ combination and CDR3 sequence profiling used genomic DNA as the template. An Illumina HiSeq 2000 was used for TCR repertoire sequencing. The authors' pipeline ran thus. TRBV/TRBJ rearrangement plots, CDR3 size and DJ length profiles, and Simpson's diversity index were used to evaluate the repertoires. The immunodominant clone was defined as the most abundant DNA sequence in deep sequencing data. CDR3 amino acid sequences were checked for sharing between subjects and were compared against published repertoires and the VDJdb database. Starting from the raw public reads, TCRdb applied fastp trimming at Q25, assembled clones with MiXCR and retained in-frame beta chains. Rows are unified per CDR3 protein, each entry keeping the most common DNA and genes. TCRdb, not the original authors, processed these V and J calls. The sample table lists over 150,000 distinct CDR3 sequences, about 70% of them with a count of one. The leading ten clones occupy approximately 42% of the sample.

The source of this sequence is a human donor with aplastic anemia. The sequencing sample was made of sorted CD4+, CD8+, or CD8+CD57+ T cells (not recorded which) from PBMCs. The sequence is built from TRBV7-8 and TRBJ1-6, with no confident D gene call. The DNA sequence follows: TGTGCCAGCAGCCTACGGGCCGGCGATAATTCACCCCTCCACTTT. Its amino acids are CASSLRAGDNSPLHF.